This TCR beta chain was obtained from a study of regulatory T cells in long-lasting Graves disease. Germline assignment: CDR1 MNHEY and CDR2 SMNVEV (reference sequence). V lost 6 bases and J lost 2; bases outside the gene matches: 8. The CDR3 extends over 15 amino acids. Time point of the sample: persistent/refractory GD, antithyroid drugs over 5 years with positive TRAb. Construction of the TCR library relied on RNA isolated from PBMCs. This clonotype was seen at least ten times. Sequencing libraries for TCR beta were prepared with iRepertoire HTBI primers and Arm-PCR of CDR3 regions. In TCRdb, the multiplex PCR reads were re-called with MiXCR into one record per CDR3 protein. The data contain approximately 690,000 distinct CDR3 sequences, approximately 29% of them singletons.

This receptor was identified in a female donor with Graves disease. The V call is TRBV27, the J call TRBJ1-2; 8 bases are shared with TRBD1. Here the sequenced sample was peripheral blood mononuclear cells (PBMCs), taken when the disease was refractory, from a patient treated with antithyroid drugs. CDR3 coding DNA: TGTGCCAGCAGCGATGGACAGGGCCCCAACTATGGCTACACCTTC. It encodes CASSDGQGPNYGYTF.